Listed below are T cell receptor beta chains from one sample, sequenced in a study of T cell changes during pregnancy in multiple sclerosis. Sequencing used immunoSEQ multiplex PCR; TCRdb keeps in-frame clones, though not all of them. The profile shows tens of thousands of clones, roughly 91% of them singletons. This material consisted of CD4+ T cells from peripheral blood mononuclear cells, taken after pregnancy. Receptors were obtained from a female donor with multiple sclerosis, enrolled in a pregnancy study. The CDR3 runs from the conserved cysteine through the conserved F or W. D genes are given only for firm matches. Clone size is stated in some rows and not others, as once, few, many or a class when expanded.

d_call: TRBD1; clone_size: NA; j_call: TRBJ2-3; v_call: TRBV18; cdr3_aa: CASSPQGASTDTQYF; cdr3_nt: TGTGCCAGCTCACCACAGGGGGCCAGCACAGATACGCAGTATTTT
d_call: TRBD1; clone_size: NA; j_call: TRBJ1-4; v_call: TRBV5-1; cdr3_aa: CASSRGQGVWTNEKLFF; cdr3_nt: TGCGCCAGCAGCCGGGGACAGGGGGTTTGGACTAATGAAAAACTGTTTTTT
d_call: TRBD2; clone_size: NA; j_call: TRBJ2-7; v_call: TRBV18; cdr3_aa: CASSQGLQAYEQYF; cdr3_nt: TGTGCCAGCTCACAGGGACTACAAGCCTACGAGCAGTACTTC
d_call: NA; clone_size: NA; j_call: TRBJ2-2; v_call: TRBV14; cdr3_aa: CASSQVSGTGELFF; cdr3_nt: TGTGCCAGCAGCCAAGTTAGCGGCACCGGGGAGCTGTTTTTT
d_call: TRBD1; clone_size: NA; j_call: TRBJ1-5; v_call: TRBV6-5; cdr3_aa: CASSSGTGGRPQHF; cdr3_nt: TGTGCCAGCAGCTCCGGGACAGGGGGTCGGCCCCAGCATTTT
d_call: NA; clone_size: NA; j_call: TRBJ1-1; v_call: TRBV5-1; cdr3_aa: CASTPGLPGDTEAFF; cdr3_nt: TGCGCCAGCACTCCTGGATTACCGGGGGACACTGAAGCTTTCTTT
d_call: TRBD1; clone_size: NA; j_call: TRBJ2-7; v_call: TRBV5-1; cdr3_aa: CASSFVTGVGYEQYF; cdr3_nt: TGCGCCAGCAGCTTTGTGACAGGGGTTGGCTACGAGCAGTACTTC
d_call: NA; clone_size: once; j_call: TRBJ2-1; v_call: TRBV6-1; cdr3_aa: CATAPMAGPYNEQFF; cdr3_nt: TGTGCCACCGCTCCGATGGCGGGCCCTTACAATGAGCAGTTCTTC
d_call: NA; clone_size: few; j_call: TRBJ1-3; v_call: TRBV29-1; cdr3_aa: CSVEDRTGDTIYF; cdr3_nt: TGCAGCGTTGAAGATCGGACTGGGGACACCATATATTTT
d_call: TRBD1; clone_size: NA; j_call: TRBJ1-2; v_call: TRBV4-3; cdr3_aa: CASSQATGRHDYGYTF; cdr3_nt: TGCGCCAGCAGCCAAGCGACAGGGAGACATGACTATGGCTACACCTTC
d_call: NA; clone_size: NA; j_call: TRBJ2-4; v_call: TRBV5-1; cdr3_aa: CASSLALGQGNIQYF; cdr3_nt: TGCGCCAGCAGCTTGGCTTTAGGGCAGGGTAACATTCAGTACTTC
d_call: NA; clone_size: NA; j_call: TRBJ1-2; v_call: TRBV5-1; cdr3_aa: CASSSEQGIYGYTF; cdr3_nt: TGCGCCAGCAGCTCCGAGCAGGGGATCTATGGCTACACCTTC
d_call: TRBD1; clone_size: NA; j_call: TRBJ1-1; v_call: TRBV7-9; cdr3_aa: CASSRQGMNTEAFF; cdr3_nt: TGTGCCAGCAGCCGACAGGGGATGAACACTGAAGCTTTCTTT
d_call: NA; clone_size: NA; j_call: TRBJ2-5; v_call: TRBV28; cdr3_aa: CASSLRQEQETQYF; cdr3_nt: TGTGCCAGCAGTTTGAGACAGGAACAAGAGACCCAGTACTTC
d_call: NA; clone_size: once; j_call: TRBJ2-1; v_call: TRBV30; cdr3_aa: CAWTDRYPYNEQFF; cdr3_nt: TGTGCCTGGACCGACAGGTACCCCTACAATGAGCAGTTCTTC